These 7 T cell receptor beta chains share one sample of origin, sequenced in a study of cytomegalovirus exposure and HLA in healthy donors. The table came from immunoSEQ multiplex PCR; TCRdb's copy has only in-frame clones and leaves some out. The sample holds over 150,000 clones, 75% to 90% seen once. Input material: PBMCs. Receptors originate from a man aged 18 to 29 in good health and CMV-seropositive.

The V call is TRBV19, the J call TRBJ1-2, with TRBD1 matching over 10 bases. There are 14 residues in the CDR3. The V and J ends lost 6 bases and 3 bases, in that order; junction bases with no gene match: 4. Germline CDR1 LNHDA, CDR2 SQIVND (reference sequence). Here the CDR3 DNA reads TGTGCCAGTAGCGGGACAGGGGTTGACTATGGCTACACCTTC. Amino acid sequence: CASSGTGVDYGYTF.

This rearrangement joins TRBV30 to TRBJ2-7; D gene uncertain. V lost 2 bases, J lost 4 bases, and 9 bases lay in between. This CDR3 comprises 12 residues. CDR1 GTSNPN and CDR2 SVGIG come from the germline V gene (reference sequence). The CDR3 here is CAWSLTGYEQYF. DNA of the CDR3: TGTGCCTGGAGTTTAACCGGTTACGAGCAGTACTTC.

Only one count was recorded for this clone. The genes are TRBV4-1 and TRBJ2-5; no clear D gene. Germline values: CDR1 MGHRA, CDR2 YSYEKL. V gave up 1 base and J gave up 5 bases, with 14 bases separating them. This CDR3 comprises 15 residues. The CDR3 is CASSQVFVIGETQYF. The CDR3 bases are TGCGCCAGCAGCCAAGTATTTGTAATCGGGGAGACCCAGTACTTC.

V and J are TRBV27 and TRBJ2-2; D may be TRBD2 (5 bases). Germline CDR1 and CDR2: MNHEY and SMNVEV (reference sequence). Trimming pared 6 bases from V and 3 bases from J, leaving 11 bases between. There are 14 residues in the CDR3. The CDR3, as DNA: TGTGCCAGCAGCACCTCGGGGTACACCGGGGAGCTGTTTTTT. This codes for CASSTSGYTGELFF.

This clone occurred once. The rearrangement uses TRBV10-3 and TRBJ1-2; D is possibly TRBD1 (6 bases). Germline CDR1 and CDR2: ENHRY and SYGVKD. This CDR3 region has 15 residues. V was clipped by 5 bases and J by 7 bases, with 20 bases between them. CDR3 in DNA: TGTGCCATCAGTTCTTCCGGGAAGGGGGATGGTGGCTACACCTTC. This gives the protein CAISSSGKGDGGYTF.

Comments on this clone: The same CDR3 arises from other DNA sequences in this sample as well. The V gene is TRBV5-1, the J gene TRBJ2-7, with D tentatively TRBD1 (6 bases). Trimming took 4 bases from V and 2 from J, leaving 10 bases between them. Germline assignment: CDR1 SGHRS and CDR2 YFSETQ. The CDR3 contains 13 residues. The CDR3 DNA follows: TGCGCCAGCAGCCCCGGACAGACCTACGAGCAGTACTTC. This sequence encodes CASSPGQTYEQYF.

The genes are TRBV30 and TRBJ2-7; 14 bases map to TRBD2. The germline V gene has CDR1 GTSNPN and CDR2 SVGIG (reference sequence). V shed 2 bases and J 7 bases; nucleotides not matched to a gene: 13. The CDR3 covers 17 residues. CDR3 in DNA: TGTGCCTGGAGTCTCGGGACTAGCGGGAGCTTGGATGGGGAGCAGTACTTC. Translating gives CAWSLGTSGSLDGEQYF. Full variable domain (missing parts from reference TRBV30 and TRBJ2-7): SQTIHQWPATLVQPVGSPLSLECTVEGTSNPNLYWYRQAAGRGLQLLFYSVGIGQISSEVPQNLSASRPQDRQFILSSKKLLLSDSGFYLCAWSLGTSGSLDGEQYFGPGTRLTVT.